The 10 T cell receptor beta chains reported below all come from one sample, sequenced in a study of blood T cell repertoires in COVID-19 (dated by TCRdb to about 2020). The library was prepared using the immunoSEQ multiplex PCR assay. TCRdb carries this immuneACCESS record with in-frame sequences only. Its versions omit some clonotypes, under half of them owing to an unresolved V gene in the studies checked, with the rest unexplained. The sample table holds 120,000 to 150,000 clones, of which more than 80% were seen once. The top ten clonotypes cover approximately 2.8% of the sample. Sequences were obtained from peripheral blood. These TCRs come from a woman aged 55-70 years with active COVID-19.

This chain uses TRBV11-3 with TRBJ2-2, with D tentatively TRBD2 (5 bases). Germline CDR1 SGHNT, CDR2 YENEEA. The V end was cut by 0 bases, the J end by 6 bases, with 11 bases between. This CDR3 has 15 amino acids. The chain's CDR3 is CASSLDGSRAGELFF. The CDR3, as DNA: TGTGCCAGCAGCTTAGACGGTTCGAGGGCCGGGGAGCTGTTTTTT.

CDR3 in amino acids: CASRAHIGGRGDTEAFF. In DNA, the CDR3 is TGTGCCAGCAGGGCGCATATCGGGGGGCGAGGGGACACTGAAGCTTTCTTT. The chain uses TRBV28 and TRBJ1-1, with D possibly matching TRBD1 (6 bases). Germline V CDR1 and CDR2: MDHEN, SYDVKM. V was pared by 6 bases and J by 3 bases, with 23 bases between. The CDR3 loop spans 17 amino acids.

The chain carries TRBV7-9 and TRBJ1-5, with 8 bases identical to TRBD1. V lost 4 bases and J lost 0; bases outside the gene matches: 8. CDR1 is SEHNR and CDR2 is FQNEAQ in the germline V gene (reference sequence). This CDR3 has 17 residues. CDR3 DNA: TGTGCCAGCAGCTATTGGGGTGGACAGGGTAGCAATCAGCCCCAGCATTTT. Translating gives CASSYWGGQGSNQPQHF.

The genes are TRBV29-1 and TRBJ2-3, with D perhaps TRBD2 (6 bases). Germline-derived CDR1 and CDR2 are SQVTM and ANQGSEA. The CDR3 consists of 14 residues. The CDR3 DNA follows: TGCAGTGTTCGGGACTTGGCCATGACAGATACGCAGTATTTT. This encodes CSVRDLAMTDTQYF.

The CDR3 is CASSTRLAGPYNEQFF. CDR3 nucleotides: TGTGCCAGCAGTACGAGACTAGCGGGACCTTACAATGAGCAGTTCTTC. The chain employs TRBV2 and TRBJ2-1; 11 bases are shared with TRBD2. The CDR3 contains 16 residues. The V gene's germline CDR1 is SNHLY and CDR2 FYNNEI. V gave up 5 bases and J gave up 4 bases; unmatched junction bases: 7.

This clone was recorded once. This chain uses TRBV19 with TRBJ1-2; D remains unclear. V lost 6 bases and J 6 bases, leaving 11 bases between the germline ends. From germline, CDR1 is LNHDA and CDR2 SQIVND (reference sequence). The CDR3 contains 12 residues. CDR3 sequence: CASRPYGDGYTF. CDR3 bases: TGTGCCAGTAGGCCGTACGGAGATGGCTACACCTTC. Looking up the rest from reference TRBV19 and TRBJ1-2 gives the full variable domain: DGGITQSPKYLFRKEGQNVTLSCEQNLNHDAMYWYRQDPGQGLRLIYYSQIVNDFQKGDIAEGYSVSREKKESFPLTVTSAQKNPTAFYLCASRPYGDGYTFGSGTRLTVV.

The chain has TRBV4-3 and TRBJ2-3; D may be TRBD1 (7 bases). The CDR3 runs to 15 residues. From germline, CDR1 is LGHNA and CDR2 YSLEER. V was trimmed by 3 bases and J by 7 bases, leaving 17 bases between them. The CDR3 sequence: CASSHSQGGRNTQYF. Here the CDR3 DNA reads TGCGCCAGCAGCCATTCGCAGGGGGGCAGAAATACGCAGTATTTT.

The chain recombines TRBV27 with TRBJ1-1; D is undetermined. The CDR3 contains 13 residues. Germline values: CDR1 MNHEY, CDR2 SMNVEV (reference sequence). Deletions cut 1 base from V and 4 bases from J, with 7 bases between. DNA of the CDR3: TGTGCCAGCAGTTTATTACGGGTCACTGAAGCTTTCTTT. Protein product: CASSLLRVTEAFF.

The J gene is TRBJ2-7, the V gene TRBV29-1; D possibly corresponds to TRBD1 (6 bases). Germline V gene sequence: CDR1 SQVTM, CDR2 ANQGSEA. There are 13 residues in the CDR3. V was clipped by 6 bases and J by 2 bases, with 14 bases between them. The CDR3 DNA is TGCAGCGTCAGGGGTCGGCTTACCTACGAGCAGTACTTC. It yields the protein CSVRGRLTYEQYF.

The rearrangement joins TRBV4-1 to TRBJ1-1, with D perhaps matching TRBD1 (5 bases). CDR1 and CDR2 from the germline V gene are MGHRA and YSYEKL. This CDR3 region has 14 residues. The V end was cut by 6 bases, the J end by 3 bases, with 14 bases between. This chain's CDR3 is CASRNTQGYTEAFF. DNA of the CDR3: TGCGCCAGCAGAAACACGCAGGGATACACTGAAGCTTTCTTT.